This T cell receptor (beta chain) was documented in a study of shared clonotypes between healthy human individuals. Study observations and caveats: Large depth notwithstanding, sorted-subset sequencing proved incomplete by rarefaction. Generally, estimated richness proved larger in naive subsets than it did in memory subsets. A reduction in generation probabilities was seen for non-shared clonotypes relative to those shared by all four donors.

Subsets obtained from CD4+ cells comprised CD45RA+ naive and CD45RA-negative memory cells. Notes on this clone: The antigen is undetermined.

The CDR3 has 14 amino acids. Trimming removed 5 bases from V and 4 bases from J; junction bases left unmatched: 4. Germline lookup yields CDR1 SGHAT and CDR2 FQNNGV. Profiled with immunoSEQ multiplex PCR; TCRdb holds only in-frame clones, not every one. The sample gives some 2,000,000 clones, 90% to 97% of which show up once; over 0.1% is in the top ten. Material for sequencing was naive CD4+ T cells sorted from blood. As to subset: CD45RA+ positively selected. The receptor comes from a man aged 18 to 35 in good health. The V call is TRBV11-2, the J call TRBJ2-2; 7 positions match TRBD1. CDR3 sequence (DNA): TGTGCCAGCAGCAAGGACAGGTCCACCGGGGAGCTGTTTTTT. Encoded protein: CASSKDRSTGELFF.